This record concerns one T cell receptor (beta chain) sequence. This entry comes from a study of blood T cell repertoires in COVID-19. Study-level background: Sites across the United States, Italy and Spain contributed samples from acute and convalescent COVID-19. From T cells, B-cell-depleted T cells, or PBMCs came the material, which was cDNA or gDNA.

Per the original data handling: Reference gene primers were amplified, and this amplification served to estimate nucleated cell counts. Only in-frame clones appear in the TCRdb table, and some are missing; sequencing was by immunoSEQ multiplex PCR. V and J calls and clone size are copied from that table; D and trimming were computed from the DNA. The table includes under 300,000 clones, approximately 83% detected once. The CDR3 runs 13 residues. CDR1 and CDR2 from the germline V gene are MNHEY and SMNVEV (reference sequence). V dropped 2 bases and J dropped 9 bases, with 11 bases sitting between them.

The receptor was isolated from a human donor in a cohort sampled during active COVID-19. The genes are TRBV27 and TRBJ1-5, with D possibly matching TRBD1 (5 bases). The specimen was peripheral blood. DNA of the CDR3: TGTGCCAGCAGTTTACAGGGATTTAGGCCCCAGCATTTT. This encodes CASSLQGFRPQHF.